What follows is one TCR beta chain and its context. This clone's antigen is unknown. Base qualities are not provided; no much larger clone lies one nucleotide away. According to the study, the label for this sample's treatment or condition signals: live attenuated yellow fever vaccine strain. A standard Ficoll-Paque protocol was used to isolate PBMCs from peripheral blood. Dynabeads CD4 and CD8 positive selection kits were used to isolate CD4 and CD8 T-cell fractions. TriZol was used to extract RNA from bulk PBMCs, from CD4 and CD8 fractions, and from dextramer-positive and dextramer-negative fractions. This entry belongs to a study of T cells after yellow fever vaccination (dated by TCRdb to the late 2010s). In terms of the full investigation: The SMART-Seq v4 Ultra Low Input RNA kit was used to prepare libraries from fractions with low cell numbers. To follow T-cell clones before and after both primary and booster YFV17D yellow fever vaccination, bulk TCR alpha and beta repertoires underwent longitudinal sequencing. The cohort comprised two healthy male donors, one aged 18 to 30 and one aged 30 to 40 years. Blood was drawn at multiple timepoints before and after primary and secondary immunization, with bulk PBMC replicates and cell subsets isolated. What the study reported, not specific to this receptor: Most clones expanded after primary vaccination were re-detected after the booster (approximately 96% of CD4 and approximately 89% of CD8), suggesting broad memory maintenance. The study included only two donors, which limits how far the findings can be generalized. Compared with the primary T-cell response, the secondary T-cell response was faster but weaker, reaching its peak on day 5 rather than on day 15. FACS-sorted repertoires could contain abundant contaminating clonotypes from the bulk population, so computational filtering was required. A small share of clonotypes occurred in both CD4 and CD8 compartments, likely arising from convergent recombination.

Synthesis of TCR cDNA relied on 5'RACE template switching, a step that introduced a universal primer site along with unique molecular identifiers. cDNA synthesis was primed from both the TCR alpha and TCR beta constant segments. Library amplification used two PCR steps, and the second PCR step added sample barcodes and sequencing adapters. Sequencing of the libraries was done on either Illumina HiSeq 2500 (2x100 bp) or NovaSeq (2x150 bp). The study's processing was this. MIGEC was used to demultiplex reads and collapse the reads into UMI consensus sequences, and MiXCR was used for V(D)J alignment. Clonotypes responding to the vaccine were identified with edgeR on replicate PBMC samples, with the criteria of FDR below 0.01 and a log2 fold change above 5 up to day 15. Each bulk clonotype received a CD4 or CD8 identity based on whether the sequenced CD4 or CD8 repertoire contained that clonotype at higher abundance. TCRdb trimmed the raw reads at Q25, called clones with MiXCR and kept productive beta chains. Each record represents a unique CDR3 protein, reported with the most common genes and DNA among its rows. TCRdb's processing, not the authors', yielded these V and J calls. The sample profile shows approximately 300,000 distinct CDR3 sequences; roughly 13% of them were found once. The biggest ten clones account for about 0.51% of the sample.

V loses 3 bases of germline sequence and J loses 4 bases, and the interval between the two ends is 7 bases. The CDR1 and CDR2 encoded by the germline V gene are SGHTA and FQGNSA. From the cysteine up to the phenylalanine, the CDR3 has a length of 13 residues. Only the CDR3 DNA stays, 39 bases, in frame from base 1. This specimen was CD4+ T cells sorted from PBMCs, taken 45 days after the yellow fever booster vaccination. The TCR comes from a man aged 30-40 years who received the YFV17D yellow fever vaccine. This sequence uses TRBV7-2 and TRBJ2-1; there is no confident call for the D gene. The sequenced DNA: TGTGCCAGCAGCTTTGACCAATACAATGAGCAGTTCTTC. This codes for CASSFDQYNEQFF.